One sample yielded the 27 T cell receptor beta chains listed below, sequenced in a study of blood T cells in healthy people across ages. A sample-barcoded 5' primer and a J-beta primer mix were used in a second PCR of roughly 7 to 12 cycles. One entry per CDR3 protein results from TCRdb running MiXCR on the 5' RACE reads. This sample has about 640,000 distinct CDR3 sequences, with 45% to 65% found just once. The source material was blood. The source of these receptors is a man in his sixties in good health.

The gene calls are TRBV20-1 and TRBJ2-5; no definite D call. V was trimmed by 5 bases and J by 5 bases, leaving 12 bases between them. The germline V gene encodes CDR1 DFQATT and CDR2 SNEGSKA (reference sequence). The CDR3 covers 12 residues. The CDR3 coding sequence is TGCAGTGCTCCCTGGCCGAGCGAGACCCAGTACTTC. As protein: CSAPWPSETQYF.

The CDR3 coding sequence is TGTGCCAGCGGAGGGTCTGCAGGTACGCAGTATTTT. It is translated as CASGGSAGTQYF. V usage is TRBV12-3 or TRBV12-4 and J usage is TRBJ2-3; TRBD2 might be the D (6 bases). The CDR3 runs 12 residues. V was shortened by 8 bases and J by 8 bases, with 14 bases between the two germline ends.

The V call is TRBV29-1, the J call TRBJ2-3, with D possibly being TRBD1 or TRBD2 (5 bases each). CDR1 and CDR2 from the germline V gene are SQVTM and ANQGSEA. CDR3 length: 12 residues. V was pared by 6 bases and J by 0 bases, with 7 bases between. CDR3 sequence reads: CSVRDSTDTQYF. The CDR3, as DNA: TGCAGCGTCCGGGACAGCACAGATACGCAGTATTTT.

The CDR3: CASSFALATQYF. The DNA for the CDR3 is TGTGCCAGCAGTTTCGCACTAGCTACGCAGTATTTT. The chain employs TRBV12-3 or TRBV12-4 and TRBJ2-3; the D gene is possibly TRBD2 (6 bases). There are 12 residues in the CDR3. V was pared by 3 bases and J by 8 bases, with 9 bases between.

The chain is built from TRBV27 and TRBJ2-7; 7 bases map to TRBD2. The length of the CDR3 is 16 residues. The J segment lost 7 bases and the V segment lost 4 bases, leaving 16 bases of the junction unmatched. Germline values: CDR1 MNHEY, CDR2 SMNVEV (reference sequence). CDR3 nucleotide sequence: TGTGCCAGCAGTTCCATAGGGACTATATCAAACAATGAGCAGTACTTC. Residues: CASSSIGTISNNEQYF.

V usage is TRBV7-2 and J usage is TRBJ2-3; D remains unclear. Germline CDR1 SGHTA, CDR2 FQGNSA. The CDR3 contains 13 residues. V was cut by 3 bases and J by 5 bases, with 9 bases left in between. The CDR3 here is CASSLWVRDTQYF. The CDR3 DNA reads TGTGCCAGCAGCTTGTGGGTGAGAGATACGCAGTATTTT.

The chain recombines TRBV5-1 with TRBJ2-1; the D gene is possibly TRBD1 (5 bases). The CDR3 has 15 amino acids. Germline values: CDR1 SGHRS, CDR2 YFSETQ. The V and J ends lost 4 bases and 2 bases respectively, with 13 bases between them. The CDR3 region has the DNA TGCGCCAGCAGCCTGACAGATTACCCCTACAATGAGCAGTTCTTC. It codes for CASSLTDYPYNEQFF.

The gene calls are TRBV12-3 or TRBV12-4 and TRBJ2-1, with a weak D call TRBD2 (6 bases). V gave up 6 bases and J gave up 9 bases, with 9 bases separating them. The CDR3 loop spans 11 amino acids. CDR3 bases: TGTGCCAGCAGCCGGAGGGCTGAGCAGTTCTTC. Translating gives CASSRRAEQFF.

In its sample, this clonotype was seen a few times. The V and J genes are TRBV6-5 and TRBJ2-1, with D possibly being TRBD1 or TRBD2 (7 bases each). V lost 0 bases and J lost 5, with 14 bases in between. There are 16 residues in the CDR3. Germline V gene sequence: CDR1 MNHEY, CDR2 SVGAGI. The CDR3 DNA follows: TGTGCCAGCAGTTACTCGTTACAGGGGAGGGACAATGAGCAGTTCTTC. It is translated as CASSYSLQGRDNEQFF.

The gene calls are TRBV7-2 and TRBJ1-2, with D tentatively TRBD1 (5 bases). The CDR3 contains 13 residues. Germline CDR1 is SGHTA and CDR2 is FQGNSA. Between the trimmed V and J ends, which lost 3 bases and 8 bases, there was a span of 13 bases. The CDR3 nucleotides read TGTGCCAGCAGCTTGTTCTGGGGGGGGGGCTACACCTTC. Translated, it gives CASSLFWGGGYTF. The variable domain in full, with the rest retrieved from reference TRBV7-2 and TRBJ1-2, is GAGVSQSPSNKVTEKGKDVELRCDPISGHTALYWYRQSLGQGLEFLIYFQGNSAPDKSGLPSDRFSAERTGGSVSTLTIQRTQQEDSAVYLCASSLFWGGGYTFGSGTRLTVV.

This clonotype turned up a few times. The rearrangement uses TRBV28 and TRBJ2-1; D is ambiguous. Trimming removed 2 bases from V and 9 bases from J, with 8 bases in between. The V gene's germline CDR1 is MDHEN and CDR2 SYDVKM. The CDR3 sequence is 12 residues long. In DNA form, the CDR3 reads TGTGCCAGCAGTTTAGGGTGGGGTGAGCAGTTCTTC. As protein: CASSLGWGEQFF.

This clonotype was detected only a few times. J is TRBJ2-5 and V is TRBV6-5; 10 positions agree with TRBD1. Germline V gene data show CDR1 as MNHEY and CDR2 as SVGAGI. The CDR3 consists of 13 residues. V shed 7 bases, J shed 11 bases, and the junction held 10 bases outside the gene matches. The CDR3 loop reads CASTDRGGQGQYF. Here the CDR3 DNA reads TGTGCCAGCACCGACAGGGGGGGACAGGGGCAGTACTTC.

The chain is built from TRBV18 and TRBJ2-3; 10 positions match TRBD2. Trimming cost V 3 bases and J 1 base; bases outside gene matches: 7. CDR1 and CDR2 (germline): KGHSH, LQKENI. The CDR3 contains 17 residues. CDR3 sequence (DNA): TGTGCCAGCTCACCGCGAACCGGGACTAGCGGCACAGATACGCAGTATTTT. Protein: CASSPRTGTSGTDTQYF.

The rearrangement joins TRBV20-1 to TRBJ2-3; 12 bases map to TRBD1. The CDR3 has 20 residues. Per the germline V gene, CDR1 is DFQATT and CDR2 is SNEGSKA (reference sequence). Trimming removed 5 bases from V and 0 bases from J; junction bases left unmatched: 18. CDR3: CSAESGLPGQGASSTDTQYF. Written as DNA, the CDR3 is TGCAGTGCTGAGAGCGGGCTCCCGGGACAGGGGGCTTCTAGCACAGATACGCAGTATTTT.

This clonotype was seen more than once but under ten times. The genes are TRBV29-1 and TRBJ2-5; weak D call: TRBD1 (8 bases). CDR1 and CDR2 from the germline V gene are SQVTM and ANQGSEA. V was shortened by 1 base and J by 5 bases, with 26 bases between the two germline ends. The CDR3 has 18 amino acids. The CDR3 sequence: CSVEGGRSTIQGGETQYF. CDR3 in DNA: TGCAGCGTTGAAGGAGGGAGGTCCACAATACAGGGGGGGGAGACCCAGTACTTC.

The sample holds a few counts of this clonotype. The chain links TRBV20-1 to TRBJ2-3; 7 nucleotides agree with TRBD2. Germline lookup yields CDR1 DFQATT and CDR2 SNEGSKA (reference sequence). V lost 5 bases, J lost 2 bases, and 7 bases stayed unmatched. The CDR3 runs to 14 residues. CDR3 loop: CSAPPSGYTDTQYF. In nucleotides, the CDR3 is TGCAGTGCTCCCCCTAGCGGATACACAGATACGCAGTATTTT.

The chain employs TRBV6-6 and TRBJ1-2; 7 bases match TRBD1. J lost 8 bases, V lost 3 bases, and 18 bases had no gene match. CDR1 is MNHNY and CDR2 is SVGAGI in the germline V gene (reference sequence). The CDR3 is 17 residues long. The CDR3 is CASSYGTLGGGARGYTF. The CDR3 DNA reads as TGTGCCAGCAGTTATGGGACCTTGGGAGGGGGCGCGAGGGGCTACACCTTC.

This chain links TRBV10-3 with TRBJ2-5; TRBD2 aligns across 12 bases. J lost 5 bases, V lost 4 bases, and 8 bases had no gene match. This CDR3 region has 16 residues. Looked up from germline, CDR1 is ENHRY and CDR2 is SYGVKD. The CDR3 reads CAISATLAGGSETQYF. The DNA for the CDR3 is TGTGCCATCAGTGCAACGCTAGCGGGGGGGTCGGAGACCCAGTACTTC.

The chain uses TRBV29-1 and TRBJ2-3, with 8 bases aligning to TRBD2. The CDR3 has 15 amino acids. CDR1 is SQVTM, CDR2 ANQGSEA, per germline. Trimming removed 6 bases from V and 2 bases from J; junction bases left unmatched: 10. In DNA, the CDR3 is TGCAGCGTGCCCTCGCGGGGGGCAAACACAGATACGCAGTATTTT. The encoded protein is CSVPSRGANTDTQYF.

This clonotype was detected only once. The chain links TRBV24-1 to TRBJ2-7, with TRBD2 identical over 13 bases. The assigned J gene may be wrong: the sequence end matches TRBJ2-5 better. Looked up from germline, CDR1 is KGHDR and CDR2 is SFDVKD. The CDR3 sequence is 18 residues long. The CDR3 spells CATSDPGTSGAVGETQYF. The CDR3 DNA reads TGTGCCACCAGTGACCCCGGGACTAGCGGGGCAGTCGGAGAGACCCAGTACTTC.

The genes are TRBV20-1 and TRBJ2-1, with TRBD2 identical over 7 bases. Germline V gene data show CDR1 as DFQATT and CDR2 as SNEGSKA (reference sequence). The CDR3 length is 15 residues. With V trimmed by 1 base and J by 2 bases, 5 bases remained unmatched. In DNA form, the CDR3 reads TGCAGTGCTAGAGTATGGGCGGGGGCCTACAATGAGCAGTTCTTC. Translated: CSARVWAGAYNEQFF.

This chain joins TRBV20-1 and TRBJ2-7, with D hard to call. CDR1 and CDR2 from the germline V gene are DFQATT and SNEGSKA (reference sequence). Trimming stripped 0 bases from V and 3 bases from J, with 15 bases between. This CDR3 comprises 15 residues. The CDR3 DNA is TGCAGTGCTAGAGACCCGTGGGCTCCGGACTACGAGCAGTACTTC. This sequence encodes CSARDPWAPDYEQYF.

The rearrangement links TRBV6-4 to TRBJ2-7; the D is unclear. The closer fit of TRBJ2-5 to the DNA end suggests the J call may be wrong. The germline CDR1 and CDR2 sequences are MRHNA and SNTAGT. This CDR3 is built from 14 residues. CDR3 in amino acids: CASRLEAAGETQYF. The CDR3 bases are TGTGCCAGCAGGCTCGAAGCTGCCGGGGAGACCCAGTACTTC.

This clonotype occurred a few times. The chain has TRBV4-2 and TRBJ1-5; 9 nucleotides match TRBD1. The CDR3 covers 16 residues. Germline trimming cut 0 bases from V and 6 bases from J; bases unmatched to any gene: 6. Germline CDR1 reads LGHNA; CDR2 reads YNFKEQ. DNA for the CDR3: TGTGCCAGCAGCCAAGATAAGGGACAGGGTGTTCAGCCCCAGCATTTT. Encoded protein: CASSQDKGQGVQPQHF.

This clonotype has just a few counts. This chain joins TRBV2 and TRBJ2-1; D gene unclear. Germline CDR1 and CDR2: SNHLY and FYNNEI. V shed 1 base and J shed 9 bases, with 4 bases lying between them. The CDR3 is 11 amino acids. CDR3 protein: CASSEVIEQFF. The CDR3 coding sequence is TGTGCCAGCAGTGAAGTCATTGAGCAGTTCTTC.

This clonotype was detected only a few times. The J gene is TRBJ2-7, the V gene TRBV25-1; 11 positions agree with TRBD1. The length of the CDR3 is 15 residues. V lost 1 base to trimming and J lost 5 bases; unmatched junction nucleotides: 4. Germline CDR1 MGHDK, CDR2 SYGVNS. CDR3 in amino acids: CASSEWTGGFDEQYF. The CDR3 nucleotides read TGTGCCAGCAGTGAATGGACAGGGGGCTTCGACGAGCAGTACTTC.

There are a few counts of this clonotype. The gene calls are TRBV11-2 and TRBJ2-5; D not certain. In germline, CDR1 is SGHAT, CDR2 FQNNGV. The germline V and J ends were trimmed by 7 bases and 1 base, with 16 bases remaining between them. The CDR3 length is 15 residues. The CDR3 nucleotides read TGTGCCAGCACCTTGAACATAGGTTCCCAAGAGACCCAGTACTTC. As protein: CASTLNIGSQETQYF.